Each of the 7 T cell receptor beta chains below was sequenced from the same sample in a study of T cells in Graves' hyperthyroidism and ophthalmopathy. RNA transcripts were the template for amplifying TCR beta CDR3 regions. In the first-round RT-PCR of the TCR CDR3, the HTBI primer set was used. TCRdb processed the multiplex PCR reads anew with MiXCR; each CDR3 protein has one entry. The table shows a few hundred thousand distinct CDR3 sequences, with around 13% occurring only once. The sequenced material came from blood. The receptors here all came from a woman in her thirties with Graves' ophthalmopathy.

This clonotype appeared many times. The chain joins TRBV18 to TRBJ1-1; TRBD1 might be the D (6 bases). Trimming removed 1 base at V and 8 bases at J, with 17 bases between. This CDR3 contains 15 residues. Per the germline V gene, CDR1 is KGHSH and CDR2 is LQKENI. The CDR3 is CASSPLHGQPLEAFF. The CDR3 DNA reads TGTGCCAGCTCACCACTACATGGACAGCCCTTGGAAGCTTTCTTT. Full variable domain (rest looked up from reference TRBV18 and TRBJ1-1): NAGVMQNPRHLVRRRGQEARLRCSPMKGHSHVYWYRQLPEEGLKFMVYLQKENIIDESGMPKERFSAEFPKEGPSILRIQQVVRGDSAAYFCASSPLHGQPLEAFFGQGTRLTVV.

This clonotype was found a few times. DNA for the CDR3: TGTGCCAGCAGCTATAGAGGTGGGGGGGCTTACAATGAGCAGTTCTTC. It is translated as CASSYRGGGAYNEQFF. The chain recombines TRBV5-6 with TRBJ2-1; weak D call: TRBD2 (7 bases). In germline, CDR1 is SGHDT, CDR2 YYEEEE. The CDR3 spans 16 residues. V shed 3 bases and J shed 4 bases, with 17 bases lying between them.

In its sample, this clonotype was seen many times. The V gene is TRBV28, the J gene TRBJ1-5; D uncertain. V dropped 2 bases and J dropped 7 bases, with 6 bases sitting between them. The CDR3 sequence is 12 residues long. The germline CDR1 and CDR2 sequences are MDHEN and SYDVKM. CDR3 residues: CASSLLGQPQHF. CDR3 sequence (DNA): TGTGCCAGCAGTTTACTTGGGCAGCCCCAGCATTTT.

This clonotype occurred many times. The chain joins TRBV6-1 to TRBJ1-6; a possible D gene is TRBD1 (5 bases). Per the germline V gene, CDR1 is MNHNS and CDR2 is SASEGT. This CDR3 has 16 residues. V was cut by 2 bases and J by 7 bases, with 15 bases left in between. This CDR3 is CASSEWGTRKNSPLHF. The CDR3 nucleotides are TGTGCCAGCAGTGAATGGGGCACGAGGAAAAATTCACCCCTCCACTTT.

This clonotype was observed many times. The chain links TRBV27 to TRBJ2-3, with 13 bases aligning to TRBD2. The CDR3 runs to 18 residues. The germline V gene has CDR1 MNHEY and CDR2 SMNVEV (reference sequence). After removal of 2 bases from V and 6 bases from J, the junction contained 11 bases not matched to a gene. CDR3 region: CASSLVGLAGATRDTQYF. The CDR3 DNA is TGTGCCAGCAGTTTAGTCGGACTAGCGGGGGCCACTAGGGATACGCAGTATTTT.

This clonotype has at least ten counts. The rearrangement joins TRBV2 to TRBJ1-6; 11 bases fit TRBD1. Germline V gene data show CDR1 as SNHLY and CDR2 as FYNNEI. The CDR3 contains 15 residues. V was clipped by 6 bases and J by 10 bases; unmatched bases: 8. CDR3 protein: CASRAGTGGLSPLHF. The CDR3 DNA reads as TGTGCCAGCAGGGCCGGGACAGGGGGTTTGTCACCCCTCCACTTT.

This clonotype turned up a few times. The V call is TRBV7-2, the J call TRBJ2-4; 12 bases are shared with TRBD2. V lost 2 bases to trimming and J lost 0 bases; unmatched junction nucleotides: 5. Looked up from germline, CDR1 is SGHTA and CDR2 is FQGNSA. The CDR3 runs 18 residues. This chain's CDR3 is CASSLKLAGGLAKNIQYF. In nucleotides, the CDR3 is TGTGCCAGCAGCTTAAAACTAGCGGGGGGTTTAGCCAAAAACATTCAGTACTTC.